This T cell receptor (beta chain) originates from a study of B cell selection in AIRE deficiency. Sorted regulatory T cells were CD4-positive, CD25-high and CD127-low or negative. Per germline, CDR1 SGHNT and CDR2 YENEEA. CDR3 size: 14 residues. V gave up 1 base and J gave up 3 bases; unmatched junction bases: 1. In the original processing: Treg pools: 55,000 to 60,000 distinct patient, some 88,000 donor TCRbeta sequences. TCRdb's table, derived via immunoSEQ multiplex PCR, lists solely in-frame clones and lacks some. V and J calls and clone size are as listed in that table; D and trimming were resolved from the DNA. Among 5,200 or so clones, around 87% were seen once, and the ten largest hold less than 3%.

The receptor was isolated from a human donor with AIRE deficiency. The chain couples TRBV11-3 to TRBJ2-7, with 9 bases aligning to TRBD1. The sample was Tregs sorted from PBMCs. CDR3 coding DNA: TGTGCCAGCAGCTTAGGGGGACAGGGCTACGAGCAGTACTTC. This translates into CASSLGGQGYEQYF.